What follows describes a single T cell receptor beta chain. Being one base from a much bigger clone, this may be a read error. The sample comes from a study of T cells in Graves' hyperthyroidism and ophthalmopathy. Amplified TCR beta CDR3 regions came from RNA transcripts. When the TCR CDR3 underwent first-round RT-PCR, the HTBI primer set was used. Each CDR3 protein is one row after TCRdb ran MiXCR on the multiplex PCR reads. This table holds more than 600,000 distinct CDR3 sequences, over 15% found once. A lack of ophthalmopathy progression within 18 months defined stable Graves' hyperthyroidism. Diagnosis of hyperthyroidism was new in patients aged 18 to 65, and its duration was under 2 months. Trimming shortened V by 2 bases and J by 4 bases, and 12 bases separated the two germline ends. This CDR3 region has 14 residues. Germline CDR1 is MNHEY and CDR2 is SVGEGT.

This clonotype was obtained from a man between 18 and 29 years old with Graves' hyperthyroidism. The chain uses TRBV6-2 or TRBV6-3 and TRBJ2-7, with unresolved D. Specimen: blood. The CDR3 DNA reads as TGTGCCAGCAGTTACCTAACGGGCCCATACGAGCAGTACTTC. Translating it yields CASSYLTGPYEQYF.